This T cell receptor (beta chain) was profiled in a study of T cell changes during pregnancy in multiple sclerosis. There are 17 residues in the CDR3. J gave up 6 bases and V 1 base, and 12 bases lay outside the gene matches. The germline V gene has CDR1 MGHRA and CDR2 YSYEKL. Assay used: immunoSEQ multiplex PCR; TCRdb lists only in-frame clones, some missing. The repertoire holds around 80,000 clones, around 94% seen once, with about 0.94% in the top ten. This sequence joins TRBV4-1 and TRBJ2-1; 7 nucleotides match TRBD2. The specimen comprised peripheral blood, sampled in the second trimester of pregnancy. The TCR originated in a female donor in good health, enrolled as a control in a pregnancy study. CDR3 loop: CASSQVKAGVLFNEQFF. In DNA form, the CDR3 reads TGCGCCAGCAGCCAAGTTAAGGCGGGAGTCCTTTTCAATGAGCAGTTCTTC.